Each of the 16 T cell receptor beta chains below was sequenced from the same sample in a study of control samples from healthy donors and cancer patients. The repertoire was sequenced with immunoSEQ multiplex PCR; TCRdb's copy has only in-frame clones and lacks some. The sample records roughly 370,000 clones, approximately 90% being singletons. Sequenced: PBMCs. These receptors all stem from a man aged 35 to 55 with head and neck cancer.

The chain employs TRBV28 and TRBJ1-1; D not resolved. The CDR3 contains 13 residues. V was shortened by 3 bases and J by 1 base, with 6 bases between the two germline ends. Germline CDR1 is MDHEN and CDR2 is SYDVKM. CDR3 DNA sequence: TGTGCCAGCAGTTTCCGGGGGAACACTGAAGCTTTCTTT. It yields the protein CASSFRGNTEAFF.

The gene calls are TRBV30 and TRBJ2-2; D is undetermined. Trimming removed 3 bases from V and 7 bases from J, with 12 bases in between. The CDR3 loop spans 13 amino acids. CDR1 is GTSNPN and CDR2 is SVGIG in the germline V gene (reference sequence). The CDR3 loop is CAWRPRHVGELFF. CDR3 DNA sequence: TGTGCCTGGAGGCCGCGCCACGTCGGGGAGCTGTTTTTT. The variable domain in full, with the rest retrieved from reference TRBV30 and TRBJ2-2, is SQTIHQWPATLVQPVGSPLSLECTVEGTSNPNLYWYRQAAGRGLQLLFYSVGIGQISSEVPQNLSASRPQDRQFILSSKKLLLSDSGFYLCAWRPRHVGELFFGEGSRLTVL.

The chain links TRBV29-1 to TRBJ2-5, with 11 bases that match TRBD2. Unmatched junction bases numbered 14, after V lost 7 bases and J lost 1 base. This CDR3 region has 17 residues. The germline V gene encodes CDR1 SQVTM and CDR2 ANQGSEA. The DNA of the CDR3 is TGCAGCGCCGGAAGTTTCGGTACTAGCGGGAGCCAAGAGACCCAGTACTTC. Translated, it gives CSAGSFGTSGSQETQYF.

The CDR3 here is CASSVMAVGFEQYF. The DNA of the CDR3 is TGTGCCAGCAGCGTCATGGCGGTCGGTTTCGAGCAGTACTTC. The chain joins TRBV9 to TRBJ2-7; D call uncertain. This CDR3 spans 14 amino acids. Germline loops: CDR1 SGDLS, CDR2 YYNGEE. V lost 2 bases to trimming and J lost 6 bases, with 15 bases between them.

This sequence joins TRBV4-2 and TRBJ2-7; 9 bases are a match to TRBD1. The V gene end was trimmed by 3 bases and the J gene end by 4 bases; junction bases not matched to a gene: 10. Germline loops: CDR1 LGHNA, CDR2 YNFKEQ. The CDR3 covers 16 residues. The CDR3 reads CASSQDPGQGFYEQYF. The CDR3 DNA reads as TGTGCCAGCAGCCAGGACCCGGGACAGGGATTTTACGAGCAGTACTTC.

This clone has only a few counts. This chain uses TRBV27 with TRBJ1-5; D possibly corresponds to TRBD1 (5 bases). This CDR3 has 19 residues. Germline lookup yields CDR1 MNHEY and CDR2 SMNVEV (reference sequence). Trimming removed 7 bases from V and 5 bases from J, with 30 bases in between. CDR3 bases: TGTGCCAGCAAATTTATAGGGGATGGGCTGGGCGATAGTCATCAGCCCCAGCATTTT. This translates into CASKFIGDGLGDSHQPQHF.

The genes are TRBV6-5 and TRBJ1-2; D is unresolved. This CDR3 is built from 12 residues. From germline, CDR1 is MNHEY and CDR2 SVGAGI. V lost 4 bases to trimming and J lost 8 bases, with 11 bases between them. CDR3 in amino acids: CASSFSDGGYTF. For the CDR3, the DNA is TGTGCCAGCAGTTTCTCGGATGGGGGCTACACCTTC.

This clone was seen more than once but under ten times. This chain joins TRBV6-6 and TRBJ1-4; 10 nucleotides match TRBD1. The CDR3 spans 14 residues. Trimming at V came to 4 bases and at J to 7 bases, leaving 3 bases not matched to a gene. Germline V gives CDR1 MNHNY, CDR2 SVGAGI (reference sequence). The DNA for the CDR3 is TGTGCCAGCAGTTCGACAGGGGGCACTGAAAAACTGTTTTTT. The encoded protein is CASSSTGGTEKLFF.

CDR3 bases: TGTGCCAGCAGCTTCGACTACAATGAGCAGTTCTTC. This gives the protein CASSFDYNEQFF. The chain joins TRBV5-6 to TRBJ2-1; D unresolved. The CDR3 has 12 residues. Germline V lookup: CDR1 SGHDT, CDR2 YYEEEE. V was pared by 2 bases and J by 3 bases, with 3 bases between.

V usage is TRBV30 and J usage is TRBJ2-1; D tentatively fits TRBD1 or TRBD2 (6 bases each). This CDR3 region has 14 residues. Germline CDR1 and CDR2: GTSNPN and SVGIG (reference sequence). V was cut by 1 base and J by 7 bases, with 14 bases left in between. CDR3 bases: TGTGCCTGGAGTGGGGGGGCCCTAGGTAATGAGCAGTTCTTC. It is translated as CAWSGGALGNEQFF.

Only one count was recorded for this clone. The chain recombines TRBV3-1 (or the pseudogene TRBV3-2) with TRBJ2-7, with 10 bases identical to TRBD1. V gave up 6 bases and J gave up 2 bases; unmatched junction bases: 4. The germline CDR1 and CDR2 sequences are LGHDT and YNNKEL (reference sequence). The CDR3 extends over 14 amino acids. CDR3 DNA sequence: TGTGCCAGCAGATCCGGGACAGGGGCCTACGAGCAGTACTTC. Its protein product is CASRSGTGAYEQYF.

Comment on this clone: The sample carries other DNA sequences with the same CDR3. V is TRBV6-5 and J is TRBJ1-2; D is perhaps TRBD1 (5 bases). Looked up from germline, CDR1 is MNHEY and CDR2 is SVGAGI. Trimming pared 0 bases from V and 8 bases from J, leaving 10 bases between. This CDR3 spans 13 amino acids. The CDR3 loop is CASSYSRGVGYTF. The CDR3 coding sequence is TGTGCCAGCAGTTACTCGAGGGGTGTCGGCTACACCTTC.

This rearrangement joins TRBV19 to TRBJ2-1; D is possibly TRBD2 (5 bases). The V gene lost 8 bases and the J gene lost 5 bases, with 10 bases spanning the gap. Germline V CDR1 and CDR2: LNHDA, SQIVND (reference sequence). CDR3 length equals 12 residues. In nucleotides, the CDR3 is TGTGCCAGTTCACTAGTGAACAATGAGCAGTTCTTC. This translates into CASSLVNNEQFF. Full variable domain (rest looked up from reference TRBV19 and TRBJ2-1): DGGITQSPKYLFRKEGQNVTLSCEQNLNHDAMYWYRQDPGQGLRLIYYSQIVNDFQKGDIAEGYSVSREKKESFPLTVTSAQKNPTAFYLCASSLVNNEQFFGPGTRLTVL.

The V call is TRBV30, the J call TRBJ2-7; 9 positions match TRBD1. The CDR3 sequence is 14 residues long. After removal of 3 bases from V and 2 bases from J, the junction contained 5 bases not matched to a gene. In germline, CDR1 is GTSNPN, CDR2 SVGIG (reference sequence). Here the CDR3 DNA reads TGTGCCTGGAGCCGGACAGGGGAAGCCTACGAGCAGTACTTC. Protein product: CAWSRTGEAYEQYF.

This sequence joins TRBV5-1 and TRBJ2-7; D possibly uses TRBD1 or TRBD2 (5 bases each). V shed 4 bases and J shed 5 bases, with 13 bases lying between them. Looked up from germline, CDR1 is SGHRS and CDR2 is YFSETQ. The CDR3 loop spans 13 amino acids. The CDR3 sequence: CASSVGPADEQYF. The CDR3 region has the DNA TGCGCCAGCAGCGTGGGACCGGCGGACGAGCAGTACTTC.

Points on this clone: A junction end diverges from the germline sequence, so it may reflect a read error. The chain joins TRBV7-7 to TRBJ2-7; 7 positions agree with TRBD1. Per the germline V gene, CDR1 is SSHAT and CDR2 is FNYEAQ (reference sequence). The CDR3 totals 14 residues. The CDR3 is CASSPDRDSYEQYF. The CDR3 region has the DNA TGTGCTAGCAGCCCAGACAGGGACTCCTACGAGCAGTACTTC.